The clone carrying this TCR beta chain was counted at least ten times. Its specificity is not known. These data belong to a study of identical twins. Study-wide results and caveats: The presence of invariant MAIT and iNKT cells could partly confound analyses of zero-insertion sequences. Compared with unrelated sharing, twin-shared out-of-frame alpha sequences had more low-probability sequences.

Using its own MiXCR run on the 5' RACE reads, TCRdb lists one record per CDR3 protein. This sample has around 670,000 distinct CDR3 sequences, with approximately 6% found just once. This CDR3 has 14 amino acids. Trimming shortened V by 7 bases and J by 5 bases, and 17 bases separated the two germline ends. CDR1 and CDR2 from the germline V gene are SGHVS and FQNEAQ. The rearrangement links TRBV7-8 to TRBJ1-1; D is unresolved. Sequencing was carried out using naive T cells sorted from blood. The sequence came from a man aged 18 to 29 in good health. CDR3 protein: CASKISGSRTEAFF. The CDR3 DNA follows: TGTGCCAGCAAAATCTCTGGGTCGAGGACTGAAGCTTTCTTT. Full variable domain (outside the CDR3, taken from reference TRBV7-8 and TRBJ1-1): GAGVSQSPRYKVAKRGQDVALRCDPISGHVSLFWYQQALGQGPEFLTYFQNEAQLDKSGLPSDRFFAERPEGSVSTLKIQRTQQEDSAVYLCASKISGSRTEAFFGQGTRLTVV.